The rows below give T cell receptor beta chains drawn from one sample of a study of shared clonotypes between healthy human individuals. The data were produced by immunoSEQ multiplex PCR, yet TCRdb's version contains in-frame clones alone and is incomplete. The sample carries millions of clones, roughly 94% recorded once. What was sequenced was naive CD4+ T cells sorted from blood. Receptors were obtained from a young man in good health. CDR3s include the opening cysteine and the closing phenylalanine or tryptophan. D genes are given only for firm matches. Clone size, where shown, is once, few, many, or a class for clones that have expanded.

j_call: TRBJ1-2
clone_size: -
d_call: -
v_call: TRBV15
cdr3_nt: TGTGCCACCAGCAGAGCTGGGAACTATGGCTACACCTTC
cdr3_aa: CATSRAGNYGYTF

j_call: TRBJ2-7
clone_size: once
d_call: -
v_call: TRBV5-4
cdr3_nt: TGTGCCAGCAGCTTGTTGGGGAGTTCCTACGAGCAGTACTTC
cdr3_aa: CASSLLGSSYEQYF

j_call: TRBJ2-5
clone_size: -
d_call: TRBD1
v_call: TRBV6-5
cdr3_nt: TGTGCCAGCAGTAGCCTAGACAGGGGAGAGACCCAGTACTTC
cdr3_aa: CASSSLDRGETQYF

j_call: TRBJ2-7
clone_size: -
d_call: TRBD2
v_call: TRBV7-2
cdr3_nt: TGTGCCAGCAGCCCAGGGACTAGCGGGGGGGCGAGGTACGAGCAGTACTTC
cdr3_aa: CASSPGTSGGARYEQYF

j_call: TRBJ2-3
clone_size: once
d_call: -
v_call: TRBV5-6
cdr3_nt: TGTGCCAGCAGCAGGGACGGTGAAAGCACAGATACGCAGTATTTT
cdr3_aa: CASSRDGESTDTQYF

j_call: TRBJ1-1
clone_size: few
d_call: -
v_call: TRBV30
cdr3_nt: TGTGCCTGGAGTTTGGACAGGAACACTGAAGCTTTCTTT
cdr3_aa: CAWSLDRNTEAFF

j_call: TRBJ2-3
clone_size: -
d_call: -
v_call: TRBV19
cdr3_nt: TGTGCCAGTAGTATCCGAAGACCTAGCACAGATACGCAGTATTTT
cdr3_aa: CASSIRRPSTDTQYF

j_call: TRBJ1-3
clone_size: -
d_call: -
v_call: TRBV11-2
cdr3_nt: TGTGCCAGCAGCTTAGCAGGAAACACCATATATTTT
cdr3_aa: CASSLAGNTIYF

j_call: TRBJ2-3
clone_size: -
d_call: -
v_call: TRBV30
cdr3_nt: TGTGCCTGGAGTCCCGCCTTGAAGGACACGCAGTATTTT
cdr3_aa: CAWSPALKDTQYF

j_call: TRBJ1-2
clone_size: -
d_call: TRBD1
v_call: TRBV4-1
cdr3_nt: TGCGCCAGCAGCCAAGTGTATCAAAGGCCAGAGAAAGGAGACAGGGGCCATAAGGGCTACACCTTC
cdr3_aa: CASSQVYQRPEKGDRGHKGYTF

j_call: TRBJ1-1
clone_size: -
d_call: -
v_call: TRBV28
cdr3_nt: TGTGCCAGCAGTTTAACAGCCCGAGCTGAAGCTTTCTTT
cdr3_aa: CASSLTARAEAFF

j_call: TRBJ2-2
clone_size: -
d_call: TRBD2
v_call: TRBV2
cdr3_nt: TGTGCCAGCACCCGGGGAGGGCCGGCCACCGGGGAGCTGTTTTTT
cdr3_aa: CASTRGGPATGELFF

j_call: TRBJ1-1
clone_size: -
d_call: TRBD1
v_call: TRBV6-1
cdr3_nt: TGTGCCAGCAGGGACAGGGAGGGAGGCACTGAAGCTTTCTTT
cdr3_aa: CASRDREGGTEAFF

j_call: TRBJ2-6
clone_size: -
d_call: -
v_call: TRBV30
cdr3_nt: TGTGCCTGGAGTGTAATCGGCTCTGGGGCCAACGTCCTGACTTTC
cdr3_aa: CAWSVIGSGANVLTF

j_call: TRBJ2-7
clone_size: -
d_call: TRBD1
v_call: TRBV6-5
cdr3_nt: TGTGCCAGCAGCAGGACAGGGAAGTTGGGGGAGCAGTACTTC
cdr3_aa: CASSRTGKLGEQYF

j_call: TRBJ1-6
clone_size: -
d_call: -
v_call: TRBV7-3
cdr3_nt: TGTGCCAGCAGCTCCGGACAGACTAATTCACCCCTCCACTTT
cdr3_aa: CASSSGQTNSPLHF

j_call: TRBJ1-2
clone_size: -
d_call: -
v_call: TRBV30
cdr3_nt: TGTGCCTGGAGACAGGATGGCAGTGGCTACACCTTC
cdr3_aa: CAWRQDGSGYTF

j_call: TRBJ1-1
clone_size: -
d_call: -
v_call: TRBV28
cdr3_nt: TGTGCCAGCAGTTTAGAGAGGGGGGATCCGATGAACACTGAAGCTTTCTTT
cdr3_aa: CASSLERGDPMNTEAFF

j_call: TRBJ1-1
clone_size: -
d_call: TRBD1
v_call: TRBV7-3
cdr3_nt: TGTGCCAGCAGCCGTGGACAGGAGAACACTGAAGCTTTCTTT
cdr3_aa: CASSRGQENTEAFF

j_call: TRBJ2-7
clone_size: -
d_call: -
v_call: TRBV5-1
cdr3_nt: TGCGCCAGCAGCTTGGCCATGGCTCCCTACGAGCAGTACTTC
cdr3_aa: CASSLAMAPYEQYF

j_call: TRBJ1-3
clone_size: -
d_call: TRBD1
v_call: TRBV28
cdr3_nt: TGTGCCAGCAGTCCAGGGGGTTATGGAAACACCATATATTTT
cdr3_aa: CASSPGGYGNTIYF

j_call: TRBJ1-1
clone_size: -
d_call: -
v_call: TRBV7-8
cdr3_nt: TGTGCCAGCAGCTTAGCGCCGAACACTGAAGCTTTCTTT
cdr3_aa: CASSLAPNTEAFF

j_call: TRBJ1-1
clone_size: -
d_call: TRBD1
v_call: TRBV11-2
cdr3_nt: TGTGCCAGCAGCGGACAGGGGGCGAGTTTCGCGAAGGTCGATTTT
cdr3_aa: CASSGQGASFAKVDF

j_call: TRBJ2-7
clone_size: -
d_call: TRBD1
v_call: TRBV5-4
cdr3_nt: TGTGCCAGCAGCTTGGCCGCGGGACAGGGGTTTGGTAGCTCCTACGAGCAGTACTTC
cdr3_aa: CASSLAAGQGFGSSYEQYF

j_call: TRBJ1-1
clone_size: -
d_call: -
v_call: TRBV29-1
cdr3_nt: TGCAGCGTTGAAGACCGGGTTCGAACTGAAGCTTTCTTT
cdr3_aa: CSVEDRVRTEAFF